This T cell receptor (beta chain) appears in the sequencing data of a study of cytomegalovirus exposure and HLA in healthy donors. Clones were read by immunoSEQ multiplex PCR, and TCRdb kept only the in-frame ones, dropping some. The profile covers approximately 300,000 clones, with about nine tenths appearing a single time and about 0.91% taken by the ten largest. The CDR3 extends over 16 amino acids. V lost 6 bases, J lost 5 bases, and 5 bases stayed unmatched. Germline-derived CDR1 and CDR2 are SGHAT and FQNNGV. The V call is TRBV11-2, the J call TRBJ2-2; 14 nucleotides line up with TRBD2. The source is a woman aged 18-35 years in good health and CMV-seronegative. The sample comprised PBMCs. The CDR3 nucleotides read TGTGCCAGCAGGTCGGGACTAGCGGGAGCTACCGGGGAGCTGTTTTTT. It specifies CASRSGLAGATGELFF.